This T cell receptor beta chain originates from a study of OX40 agonist ivuxolimab in advanced cancers. Study details: One hepatocellular carcinoma and a couple of cutaneous melanoma patients partially responded.

Germline V lookup: CDR1 SGHTA, CDR2 FQGTGA. The CDR3 spans 17 residues. Trimming at V came to 4 bases and at J to 7 bases, leaving 8 bases not matched to a gene. Sequencing was performed with immunoSEQ multiplex PCR; in TCRdb, only in-frame clones are kept and a portion is missing. The repertoire consists of about 44,000 clones, with 80% occurring once and the leading ten covering 10%. The gene calls are TRBV7-3 and TRBJ2-2, with 14 bases lining up with TRBD2. The origin of this receptor is an adult with an advanced solid tumor such as melanoma, head and neck, liver or kidney cancer. Sequencing used CD4+ or CD8+ T cells sorted from blood, obtained in a trial of the OX40 agonist ivuxolimab. The CDR3: CASSSMTSGRAGGELFF. DNA for the CDR3: TGTGCCAGCAGCTCCATGACTAGCGGGAGGGCCGGCGGGGAGCTGTTTTTT.